This passage covers 24 T cell receptor beta chains from one sample sequenced in a study of blood T cell repertoires in COVID-19. Generated by immunoSEQ multiplex PCR, the TCRdb table keeps only in-frame clones and is missing some. The profile covers about 48,000 clones, with over 70% appearing a single time and roughly 50% taken by the ten largest. Sequenced input: peripheral blood. The receptors originated from a man between 65 and 80 years old with acute or convalescent COVID-19.

The rearrangement links TRBV15 to TRBJ2-3, with TRBD2 matching over 7 bases. The CDR3 length is 16 residues. Per the germline V gene, CDR1 is LNHNV and CDR2 is YYDKDF (reference sequence). Trimming removed 0 bases from V and 1 base from J; junction bases left unmatched: 4. The CDR3 nucleotides read TGTGCCACCAGCAGAGATGCAAGCGGGGGCACAGATACGCAGTATTTT. Translated, it gives CATSRDASGGTDTQYF.

This rearrangement joins TRBV5-1 to TRBJ1-2; D may be TRBD1 (5 bases). Germline V gives CDR1 SGHRS, CDR2 YFSETQ. The V and J ends lost 1 base and 6 bases respectively, with 10 bases between them. The CDR3 has 13 residues. The CDR3 coding sequence is TGCGCCAGCAGCTTGAGACAGAAAGATGGCTACACCTTC. Encoded protein: CASSLRQKDGYTF. Full variable domain (missing parts from reference TRBV5-1 and TRBJ1-2): KAGVTQTPRYLIKTRGQQVTLSCSPISGHRSVSWYQQTPGQGLQFLFEYFSETQRNKGNFPGRFSGRQFSNSRSEMNVSTLELGDSALYLCASSLRQKDGYTFGSGTRLTVV.

The chain links TRBV3-1 (or the pseudogene TRBV3-2) to TRBJ1-6; tentatively, D is TRBD1 (6 bases). V lost 4 bases and J lost 9, with 19 bases in between. CDR1 LGHDT and CDR2 YNNKEL come from the germline V gene (reference sequence). This CDR3 is 16 amino acids long. CDR3 DNA sequence: TGTGCCAGCAGCCGCCTCGGGGGGGGCCGTTCTTCACCCCTCCACTTT. It specifies CASSRLGGGRSSPLHF.

The chain is built from TRBV5-1 and TRBJ2-1; TRBD2 might be the D (6 bases). CDR3 size: 14 residues. Trimming left V 2 bases short and J 7 bases short, with 13 bases between. Germline lookup yields CDR1 SGHRS and CDR2 YFSETQ. The CDR3 sequence is CASSFTGGSNEQFF. CDR3 bases: TGCGCCAGCAGCTTCACCGGGGGATCTAATGAGCAGTTCTTC.

The CDR3 spells CASSFNSGANVLTF. CDR3 bases: TGTGCCAGCAGCTTTAACTCTGGGGCCAACGTCCTGACTTTC. The chain carries TRBV7-2 and TRBJ2-6; D is ambiguous. The CDR3 loop spans 14 amino acids. The V and J ends lost 3 bases and 0 bases respectively, with 3 bases between them. The germline V gene has CDR1 SGHTA and CDR2 FQGNSA.

This clone was seen just once. J is TRBJ1-6 and V is TRBV5-1; 7 bases fit TRBD1. With V trimmed by 4 bases and J by 7 bases, 14 bases remained unmatched. There are 17 residues in the CDR3. Looked up from germline, CDR1 is SGHRS and CDR2 is YFSETQ. The DNA of the CDR3 is TGCGCCAGCAGCCCACTCCGGGACAGCGTTCGAAATTCACCCCTCCACTTT. The encoded protein is CASSPLRDSVRNSPLHF.

V and J are TRBV19 and TRBJ1-1; D unclear. Trimming left V 1 base short and J 5 bases short, with 11 bases between. Germline CDR1 reads LNHDA; CDR2 reads SQIVND (reference sequence). CDR3 size: 14 residues. The CDR3, as DNA: TGTGCCAGTAGTATAGGGGAGAGGAGGACTGAAGCTTTCTTT. Translation gives CASSIGERRTEAFF.

The V call is TRBV4-2, the J call TRBJ1-2; D possibly corresponds to TRBD1 (5 bases). CDR1 and CDR2 from the germline V gene are LGHNA and YNFKEQ. The CDR3 is made up of 14 amino acids. Between the trimmed V and J ends, which lost 0 bases and 4 bases, there was a span of 9 bases. DNA of the CDR3: TGTGCCAGCAGCCAAGAGGGGGGAATCTATGGCTACACCTTC. It is translated as CASSQEGGIYGYTF.

The gene calls are TRBV19 and TRBJ1-1; D is undetermined. CDR1 LNHDA and CDR2 SQIVND come from the germline V gene (reference sequence). Trimming pared 4 bases from V and 0 bases from J, leaving 6 bases between. The CDR3 consists of 13 residues. The CDR3 region has the DNA TGTGCCAGTAGTAATTACATGAACACTGAAGCTTTCTTT. Its protein product is CASSNYMNTEAFF.

The rearrangement uses TRBV25-1 and TRBJ2-2, with 11 bases matching TRBD2. V gave up 5 bases and J gave up 6 bases; unmatched junction bases: 8. Germline-derived CDR1 and CDR2 are MGHDK and SYGVNS. The CDR3 has 16 amino acids. The CDR3 loop reads CASSWGSGRASGELFF. As DNA, the CDR3 is TGTGCCAGCAGTTGGGGTAGCGGGAGGGCGTCCGGGGAGCTGTTTTTT.

The gene calls are TRBV6-5 and TRBJ1-1; possible D gene TRBD1, 5 bases. CDR3 length: 11 residues. The ends were cut back, 5 bases at V and 4 bases at J, with 5 bases in the middle. Germline values: CDR1 MNHEY, CDR2 SVGAGI. CDR3 sequence: CASSQGTEAFF. The CDR3 nucleotides are TGTGCCAGCAGTCAGGGCACTGAAGCTTTCTTT.

In DNA, the CDR3 is TGTGCCAGCTCCCAATTCTCCGGACTAGCGGGGGGGCCCGAGCAGTACTTC. Amino acid sequence: CASSQFSGLAGGPEQYF. The V gene is TRBV18, the J gene TRBJ2-7; 15 bases fit TRBD2. V lost 6 bases to trimming and J lost 6 bases; unmatched junction nucleotides: 12. The germline V gene has CDR1 KGHSH and CDR2 LQKENI. The CDR3 sequence is 17 residues long.

The chain joins TRBV19 to TRBJ2-1; 9 bases fit TRBD1. This CDR3 has 12 residues. CDR1 and CDR2 (germline): LNHDA, SQIVND (reference sequence). Germline trimming cut 7 bases from V and 8 bases from J; bases unmatched to any gene: 3. The CDR3 DNA is TGTGCCAGTAAGGACAGGGGCTATGAGCAGTTCTTC. It specifies CASKDRGYEQFF.

This clone was counted a few times. The chain uses TRBV10-1 and TRBJ2-5, with D possibly TRBD2 on 5 matching bases. The CDR3 runs to 16 residues. The ends were cut back, 3 bases at V and 4 bases at J, with 18 bases in the middle. Per the germline V gene, CDR1 is WNHNN and CDR2 is SYGVQD (reference sequence). CDR3 in amino acids: CASSELSGGRGETQYF. Written as DNA, the CDR3 is TGCGCCAGCAGTGAATTGTCCGGTGGCCGGGGAGAGACCCAGTACTTC.

This chain uses TRBV19 with TRBJ1-1, with 7 bases aligning to TRBD1. Trimming removed 0 bases from V and 5 bases from J; junction bases left unmatched: 6. The CDR3 extends over 15 amino acids. CDR1 is LNHDA, CDR2 SQIVND, per germline (reference sequence). The CDR3 DNA is TGTGCCAGTAGTATAGAAGAGGGGGCGAGTACTGAAGCTTTCTTT. This translates into CASSIEEGASTEAFF.

The chain uses TRBV6-5 and TRBJ2-7; 8 nucleotides line up with TRBD1. Germline V CDR1 and CDR2: MNHEY, SVGAGI. V was clipped by 10 bases and J by 4 bases; unmatched bases: 12. The CDR3 has 14 amino acids. The CDR3 nucleotides read TGTGCCACCTACGAAGGACAGGGATATTACGAGCAGTACTTC. Amino acid sequence: CATYEGQGYYEQYF.

This chain joins TRBV7-2 and TRBJ2-3; 9 bases are a match to TRBD2. CDR3 length: 17 residues. V shed 1 base and J 0 bases; nucleotides not matched to a gene: 5. Germline-derived CDR1 and CDR2 are SGHTA and FQGNSA. This CDR3 is CASSLVASGASTDTQYF. DNA for the CDR3: TGTGCCAGCAGCTTAGTAGCTAGCGGGGCTAGCACAGATACGCAGTATTTT.

The rearrangement joins TRBV6-5 to TRBJ1-4; 7 nucleotides align to TRBD1. V gave up 4 bases and J gave up 7 bases; unmatched junction bases: 9. CDR1 is MNHEY and CDR2 is SVGAGI in the germline V gene. The CDR3 contains 15 residues. The CDR3 DNA reads TGTGCCAGCAGTTCCGACAGGGTTGGAGTTGAAAAACTGTTTTTT. Its translation: CASSSDRVGVEKLFF.

This chain uses TRBV6-2 or TRBV6-3 with TRBJ1-2; D may be TRBD1 (5 bases). The CDR3 runs to 14 residues. With 0 bases removed from V and 7 bases from J, the gap between germline ends came to 12 bases. The germline V gene has CDR1 MNHEY and CDR2 SVGEGT. The CDR3 protein is CASSYSQGQVGYTF. DNA for the CDR3: TGTGCCAGCAGTTACTCGCAGGGTCAGGTTGGCTACACCTTC.

The table lists this clone with a count of one. V gene TRBV9 combines with J gene TRBJ2-3; D unclear. V was shortened by 0 bases and J by 4 bases, with 6 bases between the two germline ends. Germline-derived CDR1 and CDR2 are SGDLS and YYNGEE. The CDR3 has 13 amino acids. CDR3 in DNA: TGTGCCAGCAGCGTAGATCACTCAGATACGCAGTATTTT. Its translation: CASSVDHSDTQYF.

CDR3 nucleotides: TGTGCCAGTAGTATAGGTGGGGGGGCCTCCTACGAGCAGTACTTC. This gives the protein CASSIGGGASYEQYF. The gene calls are TRBV19 and TRBJ2-7; maybe TRBD2 (7 bases). Germline loops: CDR1 LNHDA, CDR2 SQIVND (reference sequence). With 1 base removed from V and 0 bases from J, the gap between germline ends came to 10 bases. CDR3 length: 15 residues.

V is TRBV4-3 and J is TRBJ2-3, with a possible D match to TRBD2 (6 bases). CDR3 size: 14 residues. Looked up from germline, CDR1 is LGHNA and CDR2 is YSLEER. V lost 0 bases and J lost 3, with 7 bases in between. The CDR3 DNA reads as TGCGCCAGCAGCCAAGATCGGGGGACAGATACGCAGTATTTT. This encodes CASSQDRGTDTQYF.

The chain is built from TRBV2 and TRBJ1-2; unclear D gene. This CDR3 contains 15 residues. CDR1 and CDR2 (germline): SNHLY, FYNNEI. The V and J ends lost 2 bases and 3 bases respectively, with 13 bases between them. In DNA, the CDR3 is TGTGCCAGCAGTGAACAGGCCATTGTAGACTATGGCTACACCTTC. This codes for CASSEQAIVDYGYTF.

The J gene is TRBJ1-3, the V gene TRBV25-1; a weak D match, TRBD1 (5 bases). This CDR3 is 13 amino acids long. The V gene's germline CDR1 is MGHDK and CDR2 SYGVNS. V was cut by 8 bases and J by 9 bases, with 17 bases left in between. CDR3: CASGETGGGTIYF. Here the CDR3 DNA reads TGTGCCAGCGGCGAGACGGGGGGAGGCACCATATATTTT. Using reference TRBV25-1 and TRBJ1-3 for the parts outside the CDR3, the full variable domain is EADIYQTPRYLVIGTGKKITLECSQTMGHDKMYWYQQDPGMELHLIHYSYGVNSTEKGDLSSESTVSRIRTEHFPLTLESARPSHTSQYLCASGETGGGTIYFGEGSWLTVV.